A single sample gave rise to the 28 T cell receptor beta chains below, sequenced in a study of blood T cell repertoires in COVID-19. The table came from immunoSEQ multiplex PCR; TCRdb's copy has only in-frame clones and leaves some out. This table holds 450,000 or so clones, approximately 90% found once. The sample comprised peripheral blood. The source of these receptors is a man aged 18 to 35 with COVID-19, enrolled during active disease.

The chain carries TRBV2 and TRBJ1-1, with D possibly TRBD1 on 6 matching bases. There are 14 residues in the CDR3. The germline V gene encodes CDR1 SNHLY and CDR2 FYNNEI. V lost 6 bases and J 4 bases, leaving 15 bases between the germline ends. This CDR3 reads CASSGTGSSTEAFF. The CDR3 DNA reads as TGTGCCAGCAGCGGTACAGGGTCTAGCACTGAAGCTTTCTTT.

The CDR3 loop is CASSPTRDRGLAFF. DNA for the CDR3: TGTGCCAGCTCACCAACCCGGGACAGGGGGCTGGCTTTCTTT. The chain uses TRBV18 and TRBJ1-1; 12 bases fit TRBD1. The CDR3 has 14 residues. CDR1 is KGHSH, CDR2 LQKENI, per germline. V was pared by 2 bases and J by 11 bases, with 6 bases of the junction left unmatched. Supplemented by reference TRBV18 and TRBJ1-1, the full variable domain reads NAGVMQNPRHLVRRRGQEARLRCSPMKGHSHVYWYRQLPEEGLKFMVYLQKENIIDESGMPKERFSAEFPKEGPSILRIQQVVRGDSAAYFCASSPTRDRGLAFFGQGTRLTVV.

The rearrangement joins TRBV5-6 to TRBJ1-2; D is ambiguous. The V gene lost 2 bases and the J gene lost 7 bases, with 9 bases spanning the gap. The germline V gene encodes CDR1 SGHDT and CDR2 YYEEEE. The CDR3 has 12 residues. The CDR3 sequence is CASSFPGGGYTF. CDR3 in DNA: TGTGCCAGCAGCTTCCCCGGTGGTGGCTACACCTTC.

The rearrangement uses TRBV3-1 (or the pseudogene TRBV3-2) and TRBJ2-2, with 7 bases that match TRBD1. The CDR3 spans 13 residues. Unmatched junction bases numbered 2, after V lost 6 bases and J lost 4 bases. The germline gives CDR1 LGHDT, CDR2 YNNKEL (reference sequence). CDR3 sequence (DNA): TGTGCCAGCAGGCGGACAGGCACCGGGGAGCTGTTTTTT. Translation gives CASRRTGTGELFF.

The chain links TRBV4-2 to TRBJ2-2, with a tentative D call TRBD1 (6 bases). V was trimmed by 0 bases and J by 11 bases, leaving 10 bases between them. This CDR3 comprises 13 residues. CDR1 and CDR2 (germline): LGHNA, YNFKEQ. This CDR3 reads CASSQEQGRELFF. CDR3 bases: TGTGCCAGCAGCCAAGAGCAGGGGCGAGAGCTGTTTTTT.

The CDR3 sequence is CASSYETSGGQVHDTQYF. DNA of the CDR3: TGTGCCAGCAGTTACGAGACTAGCGGGGGCCAAGTTCACGATACGCAGTATTTT. The chain is built from TRBV6-2 or TRBV6-3 and TRBJ2-3; 12 nucleotides align to TRBD2. Per the germline V gene, CDR1 is MNHEY and CDR2 is SVGEGT. V dropped 2 bases and J dropped 6; count of bases not matched to a gene: 12. This CDR3 has 18 amino acids.

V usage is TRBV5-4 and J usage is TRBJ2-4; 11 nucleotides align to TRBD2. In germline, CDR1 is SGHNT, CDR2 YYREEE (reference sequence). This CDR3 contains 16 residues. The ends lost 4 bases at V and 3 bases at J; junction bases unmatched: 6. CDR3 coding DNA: TGTGCCAGCAGCGTTACTAGCGGGGGTTACAAAAACATTCAGTACTTC. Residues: CASSVTSGGYKNIQYF. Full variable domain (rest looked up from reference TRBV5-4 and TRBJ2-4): ETGVTQSPTHLIKTRGQQVTLRCSSQSGHNTVSWYQQALGQGPQFIFQYYREEENGRGNFPPRFSGLQFPNYSSELNVNALELDDSALYLCASSVTSGGYKNIQYFGAGTRLSVL.

The DNA of the CDR3 is TGTGCCAGCAGCCAAGTAAGGGCTAGCGGGGCTAAGCTGAAGAGCTCCTACAATGAGCAGTTCTTC. Its translation is CASSQVRASGAKLKSSYNEQFF. The chain uses TRBV3-1 (or the pseudogene TRBV3-2) and TRBJ2-1; 9 positions match TRBD2. J gave up 0 bases and V 1 base, and 19 bases lay outside the gene matches. Germline CDR1 and CDR2: LGHDT and YNNKEL (reference sequence). The CDR3 sequence is 22 residues long.

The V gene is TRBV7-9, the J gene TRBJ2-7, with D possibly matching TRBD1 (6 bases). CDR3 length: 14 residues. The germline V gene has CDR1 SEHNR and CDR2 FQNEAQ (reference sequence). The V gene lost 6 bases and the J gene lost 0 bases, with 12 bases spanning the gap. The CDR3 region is CASSLQGFSYEQYF. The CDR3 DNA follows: TGTGCCAGCAGTCTTCAGGGGTTCTCCTACGAGCAGTACTTC.

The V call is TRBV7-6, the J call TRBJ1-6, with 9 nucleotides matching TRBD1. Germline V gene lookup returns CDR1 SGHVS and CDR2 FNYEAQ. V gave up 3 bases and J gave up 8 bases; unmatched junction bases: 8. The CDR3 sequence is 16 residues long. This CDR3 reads CASSLGMNRGHSPLHF. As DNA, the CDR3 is TGTGCCAGCAGCTTGGGGATGAACAGGGGGCATTCACCCCTCCACTTT.

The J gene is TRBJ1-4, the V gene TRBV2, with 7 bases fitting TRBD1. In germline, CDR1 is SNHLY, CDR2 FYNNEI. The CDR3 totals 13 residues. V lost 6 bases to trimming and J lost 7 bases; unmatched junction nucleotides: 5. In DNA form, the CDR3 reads TGTGCCAGCAGACAGGGGACAGCTGAAAAACTGTTTTTT. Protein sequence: CASRQGTAEKLFF.

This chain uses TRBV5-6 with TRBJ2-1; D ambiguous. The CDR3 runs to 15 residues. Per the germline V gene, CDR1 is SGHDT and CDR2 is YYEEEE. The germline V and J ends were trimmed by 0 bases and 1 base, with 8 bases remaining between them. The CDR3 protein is CASSLAGLSYNEQFF. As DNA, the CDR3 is TGTGCCAGCAGCTTGGCCGGTCTTTCCTACAATGAGCAGTTCTTC.

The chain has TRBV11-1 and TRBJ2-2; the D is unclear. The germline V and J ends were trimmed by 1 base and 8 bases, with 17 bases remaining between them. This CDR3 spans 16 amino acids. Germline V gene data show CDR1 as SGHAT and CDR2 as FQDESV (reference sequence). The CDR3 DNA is TGTGCCAGCAGCTTAGGATGGGTAGCCTCAATGGGGGAGCTGTTTTTT. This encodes CASSLGWVASMGELFF.

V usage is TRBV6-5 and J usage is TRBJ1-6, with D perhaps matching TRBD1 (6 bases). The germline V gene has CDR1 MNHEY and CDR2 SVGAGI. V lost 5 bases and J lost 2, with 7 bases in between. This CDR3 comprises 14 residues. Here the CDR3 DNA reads TGTGCCAGCAGTAGGACAGCCTATAATTCACCCCTCCACTTT. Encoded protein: CASSRTAYNSPLHF.

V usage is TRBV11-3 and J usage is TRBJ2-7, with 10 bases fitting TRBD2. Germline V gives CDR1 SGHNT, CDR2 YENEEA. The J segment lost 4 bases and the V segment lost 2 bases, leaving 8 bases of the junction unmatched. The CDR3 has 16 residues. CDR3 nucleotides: TGTGCCAGCAGCTTAAGGTTCGGACTAGCGGCTTACGAGCAGTACTTC. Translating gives CASSLRFGLAAYEQYF. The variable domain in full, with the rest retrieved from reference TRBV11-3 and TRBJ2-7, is EAGVVQSPRYKIIEKKQPVAFWCNPISGHNTLYWYLQNLGQGPELLIRYENEEAVDDSQLPKDRFSAERLKGVDSTLKIQPAELGDSAVYLCASSLRFGLAAYEQYFGPGTRLTVT.

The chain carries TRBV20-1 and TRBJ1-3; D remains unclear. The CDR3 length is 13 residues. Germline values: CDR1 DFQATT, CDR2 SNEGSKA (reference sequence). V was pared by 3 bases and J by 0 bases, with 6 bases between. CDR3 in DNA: TGCAGTGCTAGTTCAGGCTCTGGAAACACCATATATTTT. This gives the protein CSASSGSGNTIYF.

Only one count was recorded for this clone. The CDR3 protein is CASYSSNQPQHF. The CDR3 region has the DNA TGTGCCAGCTATAGTAGCAATCAGCCCCAGCATTTT. The chain combines TRBV21-1 with TRBJ1-5. TRBV21-1 counts as a pseudogene. This CDR3 has 12 residues.

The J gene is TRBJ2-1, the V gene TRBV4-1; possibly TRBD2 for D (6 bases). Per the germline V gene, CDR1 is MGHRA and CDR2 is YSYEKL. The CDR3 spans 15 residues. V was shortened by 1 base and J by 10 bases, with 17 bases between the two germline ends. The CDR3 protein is CASSQGALEGGEQFF. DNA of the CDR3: TGCGCCAGCAGCCAAGGGGCATTGGAGGGCGGCGAGCAGTTCTTC.

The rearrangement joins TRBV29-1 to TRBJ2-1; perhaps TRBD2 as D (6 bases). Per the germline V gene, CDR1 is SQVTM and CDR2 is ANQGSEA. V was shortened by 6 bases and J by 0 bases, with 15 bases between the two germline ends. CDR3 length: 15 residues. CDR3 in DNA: TGCAGCGTGACCGAGCGGGCCAGCTCCTACAATGAGCAGTTCTTC. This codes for CSVTERASSYNEQFF.

CDR3 sequence (DNA): TGCGCCAGCAGTGAAAAGCGGGGGGCCCCGGGAGGACAAGAGACCCAGTACTTC. Translating gives CASSEKRGAPGGQETQYF. V is TRBV10-2 and J is TRBJ2-5, with 9 bases lining up with TRBD2. There are 18 residues in the CDR3. V lost 3 bases to trimming and J lost 2 bases; unmatched junction nucleotides: 13. From germline, CDR1 is WSHSY and CDR2 SAAADI.

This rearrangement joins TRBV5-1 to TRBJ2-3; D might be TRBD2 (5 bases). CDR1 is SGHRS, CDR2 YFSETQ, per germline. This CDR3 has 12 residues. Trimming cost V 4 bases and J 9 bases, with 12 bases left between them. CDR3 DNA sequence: TGCGCCAGCAGCACTGGACTGAACACGCAGTATTTT. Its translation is CASSTGLNTQYF. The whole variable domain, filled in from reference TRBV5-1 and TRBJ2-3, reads KAGVTQTPRYLIKTRGQQVTLSCSPISGHRSVSWYQQTPGQGLQFLFEYFSETQRNKGNFPGRFSGRQFSNSRSEMNVSTLELGDSALYLCASSTGLNTQYFGPGTRLTVL.

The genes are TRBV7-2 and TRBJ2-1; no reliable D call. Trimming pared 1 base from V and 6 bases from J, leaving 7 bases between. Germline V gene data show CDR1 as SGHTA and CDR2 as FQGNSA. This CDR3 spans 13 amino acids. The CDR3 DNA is TGTGCCAGCAGCTTAGTAGCCTTCAATGAGCAGTTCTTC. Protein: CASSLVAFNEQFF.

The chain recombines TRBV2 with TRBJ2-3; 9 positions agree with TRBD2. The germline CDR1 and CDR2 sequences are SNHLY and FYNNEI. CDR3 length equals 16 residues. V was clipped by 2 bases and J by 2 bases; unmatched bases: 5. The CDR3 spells CASSETPSGDTDTQYF. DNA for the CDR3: TGTGCCAGCAGTGAAACCCCTAGCGGGGACACAGATACGCAGTATTTT.

CDR3: CASSLSFGGDTEAFF. CDR3 DNA sequence: TGTGCCAGCAGCTTATCGTTTGGGGGGGACACTGAAGCTTTCTTT. The chain is built from TRBV7-9 and TRBJ1-1; D possibly corresponds to TRBD1 (5 bases). Trimming cost V 2 bases and J 3 bases, with 13 bases left between them. In germline, CDR1 is SEHNR, CDR2 FQNEAQ (reference sequence). The CDR3 consists of 15 residues.

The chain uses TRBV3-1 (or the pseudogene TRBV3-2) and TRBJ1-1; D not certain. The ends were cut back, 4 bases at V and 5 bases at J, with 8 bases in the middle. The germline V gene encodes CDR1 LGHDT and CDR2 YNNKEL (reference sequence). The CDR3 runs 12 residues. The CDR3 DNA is TGTGCCAGCAGCCTTGAGGGAACTGAAGCTTTCTTT. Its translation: CASSLEGTEAFF.

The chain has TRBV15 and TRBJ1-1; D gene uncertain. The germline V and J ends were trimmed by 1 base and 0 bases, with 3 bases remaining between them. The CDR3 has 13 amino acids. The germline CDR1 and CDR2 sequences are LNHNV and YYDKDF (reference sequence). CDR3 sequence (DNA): TGTGCCACCAGCAGAGCAGTGAACACTGAAGCTTTCTTT. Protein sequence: CATSRAVNTEAFF.

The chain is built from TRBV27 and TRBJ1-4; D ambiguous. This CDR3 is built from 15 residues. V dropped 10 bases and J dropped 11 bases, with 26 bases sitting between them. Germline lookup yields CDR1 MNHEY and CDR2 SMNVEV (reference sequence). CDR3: CATQHRLGMGEKLFF. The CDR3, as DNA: TGTGCCACCCAGCACCGCCTAGGTATGGGTGAGAAACTGTTTTTT.

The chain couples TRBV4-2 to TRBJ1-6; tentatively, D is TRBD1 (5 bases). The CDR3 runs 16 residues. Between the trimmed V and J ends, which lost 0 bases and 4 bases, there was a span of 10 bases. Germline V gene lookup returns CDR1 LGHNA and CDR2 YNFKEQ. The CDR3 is CASSQDGAAYNSPLHF. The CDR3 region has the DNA TGTGCCAGCAGCCAAGATGGGGCAGCGTATAATTCACCCCTCCACTTT.